A single sample gave rise to the 24 T cell receptor beta chains below, sequenced in a study of T cell changes during pregnancy in multiple sclerosis (dated by TCRdb to between 2017 and 2020). The receptor library was made with the immunoSEQ multiplex PCR assay. The clones in this table, taken by TCRdb from immuneACCESS, are in-frame only. Not every clone is retained; where verified, under half of the shortfall comes from an unresolved V gene, and the cause of the rest is unknown. This sample comprises 35,000 to 50,000 clones, roughly 90% of them detected only once. The top ten clonotypes cover around 7% of the sample. Sequencing used CD8+ T cells from peripheral blood mononuclear cells, obtained in the third trimester of pregnancy. The source is a female donor with multiple sclerosis, enrolled in a pregnancy study.

This clone has a single count. The chain carries TRBV30 and TRBJ2-7; D gene unclear. The CDR3 spans 11 residues. Trimming took 5 bases from V and 0 from J, leaving 5 bases between them. The V gene's germline CDR1 is GTSNPN and CDR2 SVGIG (reference sequence). In nucleotides, the CDR3 is TGTGCCTGGGGAGACTCCTACGAGCAGTACTTC. Protein: CAWGDSYEQYF.

The chain has TRBV15 and TRBJ1-1; D is unclear. The germline V gene encodes CDR1 LNHNV and CDR2 YYDKDF (reference sequence). This CDR3 is built from 14 residues. The germline V and J ends were trimmed by 0 bases and 3 bases, with 8 bases remaining between them. CDR3 amino acids: CATSRDFEDTEAFF. The CDR3 bases are TGTGCCACCAGCAGAGATTTCGAGGACACTGAAGCTTTCTTT.

The chain joins TRBV25-1 to TRBJ2-1; 11 nucleotides match TRBD1. V lost 6 bases and J lost 8; bases outside the gene matches: 3. Germline-derived CDR1 and CDR2 are MGHDK and SYGVNS. The CDR3 length is 13 residues. CDR3 nucleotide sequence: TGTGCCAGCAGGGACAGGGGGCTGGATGAGCAGTTCTTC. Translation: CASRDRGLDEQFF.

The chain combines TRBV5-6 with TRBJ1-2; 7 bases agree with TRBD1. After removal of 0 bases from V and 5 bases from J, the junction contained 4 bases not matched to a gene. The CDR3 sequence is 14 residues long. Germline loops: CDR1 SGHDT, CDR2 YYEEEE. The CDR3 DNA sequence: TGTGCCAGCAGCTTGGGACAGGGTTTTTATGGCTACACCTTC. Translated, it gives CASSLGQGFYGYTF.

The chain couples TRBV27 to TRBJ2-7; D call uncertain. CDR1 is MNHEY and CDR2 is SMNVEV in the germline V gene (reference sequence). Deletions cut 2 bases from V and 5 bases from J, with 7 bases between. The length of the CDR3 is 12 residues. The chain's CDR3 is CASSLNGHEQYF. The CDR3, as DNA: TGTGCCAGCAGTTTAAATGGGCACGAGCAGTACTTC.

In the case of this clone: The same CDR3 also results from other DNA sequences found in this sample. V usage is TRBV6-5 and J usage is TRBJ2-7; TRBD2 aligns across 9 bases. Germline-derived CDR1 and CDR2 are MNHEY and SVGAGI. After removal of 6 bases from V and 0 bases from J, the junction contained 0 bases not matched to a gene. The CDR3 spans 13 residues. CDR3 region: CASRTSGSYEQYF. CDR3 nucleotides: TGTGCCAGCAGGACTAGCGGCTCCTACGAGCAGTACTTC.

The rearrangement uses TRBV9 and TRBJ1-6, with D maybe TRBD1 (5 bases). Germline V CDR1 and CDR2: SGDLS, YYNGEE. Trimming removed 0 bases at V and 5 bases at J, with 9 bases between. This CDR3 spans 15 amino acids. The CDR3 region has the DNA TGTGCCAGCAGCGTAGACGGGGGAGATAATTCACCCCTCCACTTT. It yields the protein CASSVDGGDNSPLHF. Full variable domain (missing parts from reference TRBV9 and TRBJ1-6): DSGVTQTPKHLITATGQRVTLRCSPRSGDLSVYWYQQSLDQGLQFLIQYYNGEERAKGNILERFSAQQFPDLHSELNLSSLELGDSALYFCASSVDGGDNSPLHFGNGTRLTVT.

The chain carries TRBV18 and TRBJ1-3; no firm D call. CDR3 length: 17 residues. The V end was cut by 5 bases, the J end by 0 bases, with 17 bases between. In germline, CDR1 is KGHSH, CDR2 LQKENI. CDR3 residues: CASSTREDLSSGNTIYF. The DNA of the CDR3 is TGTGCCAGCTCAACCCGAGAGGATTTAAGCTCTGGAAACACCATATATTTT. The entire variable domain, with the rest obtained from reference TRBV18 and TRBJ1-3, is as follows: NAGVMQNPRHLVRRRGQEARLRCSPMKGHSHVYWYRQLPEEGLKFMVYLQKENIIDESGMPKERFSAEFPKEGPSILRIQQVVRGDSAAYFCASSTREDLSSGNTIYFGEGSWLTVV.

The CDR3 is CASSTSRDRGQPQHF. The CDR3 coding sequence is TGTGCCAGCAGCACATCCCGGGACAGGGGTCAGCCCCAGCATTTT. The chain employs TRBV7-3 and TRBJ1-5, with TRBD1 identical over 10 bases. Per the germline V gene, CDR1 is SGHTA and CDR2 is FQGTGA. V lost 5 bases and J lost 6; bases outside the gene matches: 7. The CDR3 covers 15 residues.

J is TRBJ2-1 and V is TRBV5-1; maybe TRBD2 (5 bases). V lost 2 bases, J lost 8 bases, and 5 bases lay in between. This CDR3 region has 11 residues. Germline V gene lookup returns CDR1 SGHRS and CDR2 YFSETQ. The CDR3 coding sequence is TGCGCCAGCAGCTTCGGGGATGAGCAGTTCTTC. Translated: CASSFGDEQFF. The variable domain in full, completed from reference TRBV5-1 and TRBJ2-1, reads KAGVTQTPRYLIKTRGQQVTLSCSPISGHRSVSWYQQTPGQGLQFLFEYFSETQRNKGNFPGRFSGRQFSNSRSEMNVSTLELGDSALYLCASSFGDEQFFGPGTRLTVL.

For the CDR3, the DNA is TGTGCCAGCAGCTTTACAGTGAACACTGAAGCTTTCTTT. Its translation is CASSFTVNTEAFF. The rearrangement uses TRBV5-6 and TRBJ1-1, with D unresolved. Between the trimmed V and J ends, which lost 2 bases and 0 bases, there was a span of 5 bases. Per the germline V gene, CDR1 is SGHDT and CDR2 is YYEEEE. The CDR3 is 13 residues long.

This clone was recorded only once. The chain combines TRBV6-6 with TRBJ2-7; D remains ambiguous. Germline values: CDR1 MNHNY, CDR2 SVGAGI (reference sequence). The CDR3 totals 13 residues. Trimming took 2 bases from V and 3 from J, leaving 8 bases between them. CDR3 loop: CASSYVSGYEQYF. The CDR3 nucleotides read TGTGCCAGCAGTTACGTTTCAGGCTACGAGCAGTACTTC.

In its sample, this clone was seen once. The rearrangement joins TRBV13 to TRBJ2-7; 7 bases map to TRBD2. Germline loops: CDR1 PRHDT, CDR2 FYEKMQ (reference sequence). Unmatched junction bases numbered 3, after V lost 4 bases and J lost 3 bases. The CDR3 has 13 amino acids. The CDR3 DNA reads as TGTGCCAGCAGCTCCCGGGACTACTACGAGCAGTACTTC. As protein: CASSSRDYYEQYF.

This clone appeared once. The V and J genes are TRBV5-5 and TRBJ2-1; D is unclear. With 4 bases removed from V and 0 bases from J, the gap between germline ends came to 11 bases. Germline V lookup: CDR1 SGHKS, CDR2 YYEKEE (reference sequence). The length of the CDR3 is 15 residues. The CDR3 region is CASSPTWSSYNEQFF. The CDR3 nucleotides read TGTGCCAGCAGCCCCACATGGAGCTCCTACAATGAGCAGTTCTTC.

The chain couples TRBV19 to TRBJ2-7; possible D gene TRBD2, 6 bases. CDR3 length: 14 residues. The V end lost 0 bases, the J end lost 6 bases, and 12 bases lay between the germline ends. CDR1 LNHDA and CDR2 SQIVND come from the germline V gene (reference sequence). For the CDR3, the DNA is TGTGCCAGTAGTATAGATCTGGAGGGACGCGAGCAGTACTTC. Its translation: CASSIDLEGREQYF. The whole variable domain, filled in from reference TRBV19 and TRBJ2-7, reads DGGITQSPKYLFRKEGQNVTLSCEQNLNHDAMYWYRQDPGQGLRLIYYSQIVNDFQKGDIAEGYSVSREKKESFPLTVTSAQKNPTAFYLCASSIDLEGREQYFGPGTRLTVT.

This chain uses TRBV5-6 with TRBJ1-2; TRBD1 might be the D (5 bases). V was trimmed by 1 base and J by 4 bases, leaving 8 bases between them. There are 13 residues in the CDR3. Germline V gene sequence: CDR1 SGHDT, CDR2 YYEEEE. The CDR3 DNA reads TGTGCCAGCAGCTTGTCGGGGGTCTATGGCTACACCTTC. Its protein is CASSLSGVYGYTF.

The V and J genes are TRBV7-3 and TRBJ2-3, with 7 bases aligning to TRBD2. Losses at the gene ends were 2 bases for V and 2 bases for J; bases not matched to a gene: 7. Germline V gene data show CDR1 as SGHTA and CDR2 as FQGTGA. The CDR3 consists of 16 residues. The CDR3 is CASSLASGETTDTQYF. DNA of the CDR3: TGTGCCAGCAGCTTAGCCAGCGGGGAGACCACAGATACGCAGTATTTT.

This chain connects TRBV9 to TRBJ2-1; D is perhaps TRBD2 (5 bases). The CDR3 is 15 amino acids. The germline CDR1 and CDR2 sequences are SGDLS and YYNGEE. V was trimmed by 3 bases and J by 3 bases, leaving 13 bases between them. CDR3 in DNA: TGTGCCAGCAGCGAAGGCAGCGGCAGCTACAATGAGCAGTTCTTC. It encodes CASSEGSGSYNEQFF. Combining the CDR3 with reference TRBV9 and TRBJ2-1 gives the whole variable domain DSGVTQTPKHLITATGQRVTLRCSPRSGDLSVYWYQQSLDQGLQFLIQYYNGEERAKGNILERFSAQQFPDLHSELNLSSLELGDSALYFCASSEGSGSYNEQFFGPGTRLTVL.

The chain links TRBV7-6 to TRBJ1-1; no clear D. Per the germline V gene, CDR1 is SGHVS and CDR2 is FNYEAQ. V was trimmed by 5 bases and J by 0 bases, leaving 13 bases between them. CDR3 length: 15 amino acids. The CDR3: CASSRFHRLNTEAFF. As DNA, the CDR3 is TGTGCCAGCAGCCGATTCCACAGACTGAACACTGAAGCTTTCTTT.

This sequence joins TRBV5-3 and TRBJ1-5; 7 nucleotides align to TRBD1. TRBV5-3 belongs to the ORF category, with a function that is uncertain. After removal of 4 bases from V and 1 base from J, the junction contained 8 bases not matched to a gene. The CDR3 has 16 residues. Here the CDR3 DNA reads TGTGCCAGAAGCCCTAGTACAGGGGCGAGCAATCAGCCCCAGCATTTT. This codes for CARSPSTGASNQPQHF.

This chain joins TRBV5-6 and TRBJ2-3; D unresolved. Germline V gene data show CDR1 as SGHDT and CDR2 as YYEEEE. Trimming removed 0 bases at V and 3 bases at J, with 5 bases between. The CDR3 length is 13 residues. CDR3 protein: CASSLERTDTQYF. CDR3 DNA sequence: TGTGCCAGCAGCTTGGAACGGACAGATACGCAGTATTTT.

The gene calls are TRBV13 and TRBJ2-7, with D possibly matching TRBD1 (6 bases). The CDR3 is 15 residues long. The germline V and J ends were trimmed by 6 bases and 4 bases, with 19 bases remaining between them. From germline, CDR1 is PRHDT and CDR2 FYEKMQ (reference sequence). As DNA, the CDR3 is TGTGCCAGCAGGAAATTTAAGGACAGTTCTTACGAGCAGTACTTC. Encoded protein: CASRKFKDSSYEQYF.

The chain joins TRBV15 to TRBJ2-7, with TRBD1 identical over 10 bases. The CDR3 has 13 residues. Germline V gene data show CDR1 as LNHNV and CDR2 as YYDKDF (reference sequence). The V and J ends lost 8 bases and 6 bases, in that order; junction bases with no gene match: 7. The CDR3 coding sequence is TGTGCCACCGCCCACGGGGACAGGGGCGAGCAGTACTTC. Translating it yields CATAHGDRGEQYF. Full variable domain (rest looked up from reference TRBV15 and TRBJ2-7): DAMVIQNPRYQVTQFGKPVTLSCSQTLNHNVMYWYQQKSSQAPKLLFHYYDKDFNNEADTPDNFQSRRPNTSFCFLDIRSPGLGDTAMYLCATAHGDRGEQYFGPGTRLTVT.

The V call is TRBV6-1, the J call TRBJ1-6, with 11 bases fitting TRBD1. Germline CDR1 and CDR2: MNHNS and SASEGT. The CDR3 consists of 16 residues. V gave up 3 bases and J gave up 9 bases; unmatched junction bases: 7. CDR3 in amino acids: CASSDPWTGGLSPLHF. The CDR3 region has the DNA TGTGCCAGCAGTGATCCCTGGACAGGGGGCCTTTCACCCCTCCACTTT.